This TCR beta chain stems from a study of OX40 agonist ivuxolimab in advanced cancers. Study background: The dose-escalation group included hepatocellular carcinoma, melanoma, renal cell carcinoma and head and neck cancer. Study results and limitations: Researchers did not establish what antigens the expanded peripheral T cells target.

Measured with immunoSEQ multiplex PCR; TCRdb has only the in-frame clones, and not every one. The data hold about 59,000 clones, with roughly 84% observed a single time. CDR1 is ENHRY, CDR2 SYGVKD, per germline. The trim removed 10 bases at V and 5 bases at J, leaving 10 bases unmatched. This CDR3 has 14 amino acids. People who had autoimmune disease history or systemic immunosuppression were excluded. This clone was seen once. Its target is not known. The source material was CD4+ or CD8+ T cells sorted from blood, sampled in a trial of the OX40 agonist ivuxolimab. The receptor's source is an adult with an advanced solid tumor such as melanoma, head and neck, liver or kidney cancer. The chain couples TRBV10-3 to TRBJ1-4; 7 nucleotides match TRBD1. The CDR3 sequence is CATGRDRGNEKLFF. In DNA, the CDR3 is TGTGCCACGGGTCGGGACAGAGGAAATGAAAAACTGTTTTTT.